The rows below give T cell receptor beta chains drawn from one sample of a study of cytomegalovirus exposure and HLA in healthy donors. TCRdb keeps only in-frame clones here, not all; method: immunoSEQ multiplex PCR. The sample consists of some 110,000 clones, over 75% of them appearing once. Input material: PBMCs. The source is a man aged 30 to 45 in good health and CMV-seronegative. The CDR3 runs from the conserved cysteine through the conserved F or W. The order of the fields is V gene, clone size, J gene, D gene, CDR3 protein, CDR3 DNA. A D gene is named only where the DNA matches it firmly. Clone size is not always given. Where it is, it says once, few, many or a class for expanded clones.

>TRBV5-1|NA|TRBJ2-1|NA
CASSLQSLGGNEQFF
TGCGCCAGCAGCTTGCAGAGTCTGGGCGGGAATGAGCAGTTCTTC
>TRBV7-9|NA|TRBJ1-2|TRBD1
CASSEGAVRNYGYTF
TGTGCCAGCAGCGAGGGGGCAGTCCGTAACTATGGCTACACCTTC
>TRBV27|NA|TRBJ1-4|TRBD1
CASSLRAGTGGEKLFF
TGTGCCAGCAGTTTAAGAGCGGGGACAGGGGGCGAAAAACTGTTTTTT
>TRBV6-1|NA|TRBJ2-3|TRBD1
CASSDYRGWEYF
TGTGCCAGCAGCGACTACAGGGGATGGGAGTATTTT
>TRBV7-9|NA|TRBJ1-3|TRBD1
CSSSLRTGEYYSGNTIYF
TGTTCCAGCAGCTTGCGGACAGGGGAATACTACTCTGGAAACACCATATATTTT
>TRBV6-1|NA|TRBJ2-7|NA
CASSGGLTGYSYEQYF
TGTGCCAGCAGTGGAGGATTAACAGGTTACTCCTACGAGCAGTACTTC
>TRBV6-5|NA|TRBJ1-1|NA
CASTHPDTEAFF
TGTGCCAGCACTCACCCGGACACTGAAGCTTTCTTT
>TRBV7-9|NA|TRBJ1-4|TRBD1
CASSLRGQHNEKLFF
TGTGCCAGCAGCTTAAGGGGGCAGCATAATGAAAAACTGTTTTTT
>TRBV28|NA|TRBJ1-3|TRBD1
CASSPPHRGGNTIYF
TGTGCCAGCAGCCCCCCCCACAGGGGTGGAAACACCATATATTTT
>TRBV2|NA|TRBJ2-5|NA
CASSDDGEETQYF
TGTGCCAGCAGTGATGACGGGGAAGAGACCCAGTACTTC
>TRBV6-1|NA|TRBJ2-1|NA
CATLRAGADEQFF
TGTGCCACCCTCCGGGCGGGGGCCGATGAGCAGTTCTTC
>TRBV30|NA|TRBJ2-2|TRBD2
CASPERGGPNTGELFF
TGTGCCTCCCCCGAACGGGGGGGCCCGAACACCGGGGAGCTGTTTTTT
>TRBV19|NA|TRBJ1-2|TRBD1
CASTGQGGGDYGYTF
TGTGCCAGTACCGGACAGGGGGGTGGAGACTATGGCTACACCTTC
>TRBV15|NA|TRBJ2-3|NA
CATSGQFVDEGTDTQYF
TGTGCCACCTCGGGACAATTTGTAGATGAGGGCACAGATACGCAGTATTTT
>TRBV2|NA|TRBJ2-5|TRBD2
CASSETTGGGETQYF
TGTGCCAGCAGTGAGACTACCGGCGGGGGAGAGACCCAGTACTTC
>TRBV19|NA|TRBJ1-5|NA
CASSSQYQPQHF
TGTGCCAGTAGCTCACAGTATCAGCCCCAGCATTTT
>TRBV11-2|once|TRBJ2-3|TRBD2
CASSYLPSGAAITDTQYF
TGTGCCAGCAGCTACCTCCCTAGCGGGGCGGCCATTACAGATACGCAGTATTTT
>TRBV5-5|NA|TRBJ2-5|TRBD1
CASSSTFRDRVIQETQYF
TGTGCCAGCAGCTCGACTTTCCGGGACAGGGTTATCCAAGAGACCCAGTACTTC